A selection of T cell receptor beta chains follows, all from one sample in a study of tumor-infiltrating lymphocytes in primary liver carcinoma. TCRdb called the multiplex PCR reads again in MiXCR, with one record for every CDR3 protein. The sample lists roughly 100,000 distinct CDR3 sequences, approximately 70% occurring once. The sequenced sample was liver tumor tissue from sampling region 2. These receptors all stem from a woman between 55 and 75 years old with primary liver carcinoma and hepatitis B virus infection. Each CDR3 is given with its conserved first and last residue. A D gene is named only where the DNA matches it firmly. Not every row has a clone size; where given, it reads once, few, many or a size class.

>TRBD1|TRBV19|TRBJ2-2|.
TGTGCCACAGGGACAGGATTTGGAATCGGGGAGCTGTTTTTT
CATGTGFGIGELFF
>TRBD2|TRBV6-1|TRBJ2-3|.
TGTGACAGCCGGACTAGCACGGATACGCAGTATTTT
CDSRTSTDTQYF
>.|TRBV11-2|TRBJ2-1|.
TGTGCCAGCAGTCCGGACTCGATGTATATGGGGCAGTTCTTC
CASSPDSMYMGQFF
>TRBD1|TRBV6-6|TRBJ2-7|.
TGTACCAGCATGACGGGGGACAGGGTGTGCGAGCAGTACTTC
CTSMTGDRVCEQYF
>.|TRBV11-2|TRBJ2-2|.
TGTCCCAGCAGCCCTCCGCACAGACCGACCGGGGAGCTGTTTTTT
CPSSPPHRPTGELFF
>.|TRBV28|TRBJ1-1|.
TGTGCCAGCACCCCACCCGCCCATACTGAAGCTCTCTTT
CASTPPAHTEALF
>.|TRBV4-2|TRBJ2-1|.
TGTGCCAGCATCCAGCAGGGCCGGGGGACGATTTCATACAATGAGCAGTTCTTC
CASIQQGRGTISYNEQFF
>.|TRBV11-2|TRBJ2-7|medium-sized
TGTGCCAGCAGCTTTCCCCAGGGGGAGCAGTACTTC
CASSFPQGEQYF
>.|TRBV29-1|TRBJ1-4|.
TGCAGCGTTGACGCCCCTCGGGACATTGCGACGAAACTGTTTTTT
CSVDAPRDIATKLFF
>.|TRBV11-3|TRBJ2-3|once
TGTGCCAGTAGCTTCTATGGCGGCACAGATACGCAGTATTTT
CASSFYGGTDTQYF
>TRBD2|TRBV11-2|TRBJ2-3|.
TGTGCCAGCAGCCCAACACTAGCGTACCATAGCACAGATACGCAGTATTTT
CASSPTLAYHSTDTQYF
>.|TRBV7-8|TRBJ2-5|many
TGTGCCAGCAGCTTAAGCCGGACAGTCCTCCAAGCGTCCCAGTACTTC
CASSLSRTVLQASQYF
>TRBD2|TRBV6-5|TRBJ2-7|.
TGTGCCAGCAGGGCGACACTAGCGGGGTACTCCTACCAGTACTTC
CASRATLAGYSYQYF
>TRBD1|TRBV28|TRBJ2-2|.
TGTGCCAGCTGCTTAAGAAGGGGGCGGCGGACGGACATGAACACCGGGGAGCTGTTTTTT
CASCLRRGRRTDMNTGELFF
>.|TRBV11-1|TRBJ2-1|once
TGTGCCAGCAGCCCCACTAGATCTGGCTCCTACAATGAGCAGTTATTC
CASSPTRSGSYNEQLF
>.|TRBV29-1|TRBJ2-3|.
TGCAGCGTTGAAGTCGATGGGATTAGCACAGATACGCAGTATTTC
CSVEVDGISTDTQYF
>.|TRBV28|TRBJ2-7|.
TGTGCCAGCAGTGGGGGTAAGGAGCAGTACTTC
CASSGGKEQYF
>TRBD2|TRBV11-3|TRBJ2-1|.
TGTACCAGCAGCTCAGGTCGGGGGGAGTGGGGTGTCGATGAGCGGTTCTTC
CTSSSGRGEWGVDERFF
>.|TRBV28|TRBJ2-6|.
TGTGCCAGCAGCCCTGGGACATCCTTTCGGCGTGGGGCCAACGTCCTGACTTTC
CASSPGTSFRRGANVLTF
>TRBD2|TRBV4-1|TRBJ2-3|many
TGCGCCAGCAGCCGATACCAGACTAGCGGGGAGAATACGCAGTATTTT
CASSRYQTSGENTQYF
>.|TRBV11-2|TRBJ2-1|.
TGTGCCAGCAACTTGGATGGGAACTGCAATGAGAAGTTCTTC
CASNLDGNCNEKFF
>TRBD1|TRBV2|TRBJ1-2|.
TGTGCCAGCAGTGAAAGGGACAGGGGCTATGGCTACACCTTC
CASSERDRGYGYTF
>.|TRBV29-1|TRBJ1-1|.
TGCAGCGGTGATAGACAGGACCCTTCGTACACTGAAGCTTTCTTT
CSGDRQDPSYTEAFF
>.|TRBV6-2/TRBV6-3|TRBJ2-2|.
TGTGCCTGCACCGAAGGGTACCGGGAGTTGTTTTTT
CACTEGYRELFF
>TRBD2|TRBV2|TRBJ2-1|.
TGTGCCAGCAGTGGTGGGGGACTAGCGGGAGGGAGTGGGCAGTTCTTC
CASSGGGLAGGSGQFF
>.|TRBV14|TRBJ1-2|.
TGTGCCAACAGCCAAAGACAGTCCTATGGCTACAGCTTC
CANSQRQSYGYSF
>.|TRBV11-1|TRBJ2-3|.
TGTGCCAGCAGCCTAGCGCTCCTGGGCACAGATACGCAGTATTTT
CASSLALLGTDTQYF
>.|TRBV5-4|TRBJ1-2|.
TGTGCCGGCAGCGCCGGAGGATCTAACTATGGCTACACCTTC
CAGSAGGSNYGYTF
>.|TRBV11-1|TRBJ2-1|.
TGTGCCATTGCGCATAGCGGCCCTTCCTACAACGAGCAGTTCTTC
CAIAHSGPSYNEQFF
>.|TRBV6-4|TRBJ2-6|.
TGTGCCAGCAGCGGGACACCAGGGTCTGGGGCCAACGTCCTGAATTTC
CASSGTPGSGANVLNF
>.|TRBV30|TRBJ1-4|.
TGTGCCTGTAGACCTAAGACCGGTGAAAAACTGTTTTTT
CACRPKTGEKLFF
>.|TRBV12-3/TRBV12-4|TRBJ2-7|many
TGTGCCAGCAGTCAACACCTTCGGACAGGAGGGGACGAGCAGTACTTC
CASSQHLRTGGDEQYF
>.|TRBV11-2|TRBJ2-6|few
TGTGCCAGTAGCTTAGGGGACACAGGGGCCAACGTCCTGACTTTC
CASSLGDTGANVLTF
>.|TRBV28|TRBJ2-1|few
TGTGCCAGCACCGAATACGGACGGGGTGACTACAATGAGCAGTTCTTC
CASTEYGRGDYNEQFF
>.|TRBV5-1|TRBJ2-3|.
TGCGCCAGCAGCTTGGCGGATGTGCAGTATTTT
CASSLADVQYF
>TRBD2|TRBV13|TRBJ2-1|many
TGTGCCAGCAGCTCACGCCCTGATTCTAGCGGGGACTCCTACAATGAGCAGTTCTTC
CASSSRPDSSGDSYNEQFF
>.|TRBV5-1|TRBJ2-3|.
TGCGCCAGCAGCCTCGGACTCACAGATATGCAGTATTTT
CASSLGLTDMQYF
>.|TRBV12-3/TRBV12-4|TRBJ2-3|.
TGTGCCAGCAGCTTAGATCTCGGGAGCACAGATACGCAGTATTTT
CASSLDLGSTDTQYF
>.|TRBV5-1|TRBJ2-1|.
TGCGCCAGCAGCTTGTTTCCGAGGGGCGGAAGCTCCTACAATGAGCTGTTCTTC
CASSLFPRGGSSYNELFF
>.|TRBV7-8|TRBJ2-1|.
TGTACCAGCAGCTTTGGTGGCCCCTACAATGAGCAGTTCTTC
CTSSFGGPYNEQFF
>TRBD2|TRBV5-1|TRBJ2-7|.
TGCGCCAGCAGCCGAAGCGGGGACTACGAGCAGTACTTC
CASSRSGDYEQYF
>TRBD1|TRBV20-1|TRBJ1-1|few
TGCAGTGCTAGAGATCCGGGACAGGGCCCTGAAGCTTTCTTT
CSARDPGQGPEAFF
>TRBD2|TRBV11-2|TRBJ2-5|.
TGTGCCAACAGCTACTCGCGTGGTAGCGGGAGAGAGACCCAGCACTTC
CANSYSRGSGRETQHF
>TRBD2|TRBV4-1|TRBJ2-4|.
TGCGCCAGCAGCCAAGGTGGGACTAGCGGGAGGGCCTGGGCCAAAAACATCCAGTACTTC
CASSQGGTSGRAWAKNIQYF